Listed here are 14 T cell receptor beta chains from one sample, sequenced in a study of post-analysis software for immune sequencing data. Prepared TCR beta cDNA libraries contained unique molecular identifiers. Each CDR3 protein is one row after TCRdb ran MiXCR on the PCR reads. The table lists about 820,000 distinct CDR3 sequences, approximately 57% of them singletons, with about 4.8% in the top ten. The antigens of these receptors remain unknown. Whole-study findings and limits: Roughly five TRBV segments were significantly more frequent in patients than in controls. TRBV5-6, TRBV5-1 and TRBV20-1 were among these segments.

Sequenced: blood. All receptors derive from a girl aged 5 to 17 with multiple sclerosis.

Of note for this clonotype: At one end the junction does not follow the germline gene, possibly because of a read error. This chain uses TRBV6-6 with TRBJ2-5; unclear D gene. The length of the CDR3 is 11 residues. The V gene's germline CDR1 is MNHNY and CDR2 SVGAGI (reference sequence). CDR3 region: CASTNKETQYF. The CDR3 DNA reads TGCGCCAGCACCAACAAAGAGACCCAGTACTTC.

The V and J genes are TRBV19 and TRBJ2-1, with D unresolved. The length of the CDR3 is 13 residues. CDR1 is LNHDA and CDR2 is SQIVND in the germline V gene (reference sequence). The ends were cut back, 4 bases at V and 5 bases at J, with 9 bases in the middle. For the CDR3, the DNA is TGTGCCAGTAGTAACGGACCCAACAATGAGCAGTTCTTC. Its protein is CASSNGPNNEQFF.

The chain has TRBV20-1 and TRBJ2-5, with D tentatively TRBD2 (5 bases). The V end was cut by 7 bases, the J end by 3 bases, with 9 bases between. Germline-derived CDR1 and CDR2 are DFQATT and SNEGSKA (reference sequence). CDR3 size: 11 residues. The CDR3 sequence: CSGLEEETQYF. CDR3 in DNA: TGCAGTGGGTTGGAGGAAGAGACCCAGTACTTC.

The chain employs TRBV29-1 and TRBJ2-3, with 7 bases matching TRBD1. The J segment lost 3 bases and the V segment lost 6 bases, leaving 9 bases of the junction unmatched. Germline V lookup: CDR1 SQVTM, CDR2 ANQGSEA. This CDR3 is 14 amino acids long. This CDR3 reads CSVARGSGTDTQYF. In DNA form, the CDR3 reads TGCAGCGTGGCCAGGGGGTCGGGTACAGATACGCAGTATTTT.

This chain joins TRBV6-5 and TRBJ1-5; D uncertain. CDR3 size: 14 residues. Germline V CDR1 and CDR2: MNHEY, SVGAGI. V dropped 5 bases and J dropped 14 bases, with 22 bases sitting between them. CDR3 region: CASSPRSGRAYEHF. Written as DNA, the CDR3 is TGTGCCAGCAGTCCCCGTAGCGGGAGAGCCTACGAGCATTTT.

This chain uses TRBV7-8 with TRBJ2-7; 7 positions match TRBD2. Per the germline V gene, CDR1 is SGHVS and CDR2 is FQNEAQ. Losses at the gene ends were 5 bases for V and 0 bases for J; bases not matched to a gene: 4. The CDR3 length is 14 residues. The CDR3, as DNA: TGTGCCAGCAGCCCCCGGGAGGACTCCTACGAGCAGTACTTC. Amino acids: CASSPREDSYEQYF.

This clonotype was picked up a small number of times. The chain is built from TRBV29-1 and TRBJ1-1, with D possibly TRBD1 on 6 matching bases. This CDR3 spans 14 amino acids. Germline V gene data show CDR1 as SQVTM and CDR2 as ANQGSEA. Trimming stripped 4 bases from V and 0 bases from J, with 12 bases between. The CDR3 nucleotides read TGCAGCGTTGTCGTCGGGGGCATGAACACTGAAGCTTTCTTT. Amino acids: CSVVVGGMNTEAFF.

This clonotype was detected a few times. The gene calls are TRBV29-1 and TRBJ1-1; TRBD1 is a possible D gene (5 bases). CDR1 SQVTM and CDR2 ANQGSEA come from the germline V gene. This CDR3 has 13 residues. Trimming cost V 3 bases and J 0 bases, with 8 bases left between them. The CDR3: CSVDRELNTEAFF. Here the CDR3 DNA reads TGCAGCGTTGACAGGGAGCTGAACACTGAAGCTTTCTTT.

J is TRBJ2-1 and V is TRBV7-9; 8 positions agree with TRBD2. V lost 6 bases, J lost 0 bases, and 7 bases stayed unmatched. The CDR3 length is 16 residues. In germline, CDR1 is SEHNR, CDR2 FQNEAQ (reference sequence). The CDR3, as DNA: TGTGCCAGCAGACCTAGACTAGCGAGCTCCTACAATGAGCAGTTCTTC. It translates to CASRPRLASSYNEQFF.

This clonotype was found once. The chain links TRBV7-3 to TRBJ2-1, with D tentatively TRBD2 (5 bases). The CDR3 has 16 amino acids. V lost 2 bases and J lost 6, with 17 bases in between. Looked up from germline, CDR1 is SGHTA and CDR2 is FQGTGA. CDR3 protein: CASSLSGGSRSNEQFF. The CDR3 DNA follows: TGTGCCAGCAGCTTATCTGGCGGGTCAAGGAGCAATGAGCAGTTCTTC.

The chain recombines TRBV20-1 with TRBJ2-7, with 7 bases fitting TRBD2. Germline CDR1 is DFQATT and CDR2 is SNEGSKA (reference sequence). This CDR3 is built from 13 residues. Germline trimming cut 5 bases from V and 2 bases from J; bases unmatched to any gene: 6. The chain's CDR3 is CSAGLADTYEQYF. DNA of the CDR3: TGCAGTGCTGGCCTAGCGGATACCTACGAGCAGTACTTC.

The rearrangement joins TRBV7-9 to TRBJ1-5, with TRBD1 matching 11 bases. This CDR3 has 16 amino acids. Germline trimming cut 1 base from V and 7 bases from J; bases unmatched to any gene: 6. In germline, CDR1 is SEHNR, CDR2 FQNEAQ (reference sequence). CDR3 nucleotide sequence: TGTGCCAGCAGCTTAGGGACAGGGGGCTATGGACAGCCCCAGCATTTT. Translating gives CASSLGTGGYGQPQHF.

This clonotype was seen a few times. The V and J genes are TRBV29-1 and TRBJ1-5; 8 bases line up with TRBD1. Trimming at V came to 4 bases and at J to 3 bases, leaving 14 bases not matched to a gene. This CDR3 is built from 17 residues. Germline V gene sequence: CDR1 SQVTM, CDR2 ANQGSEA. The CDR3 spells CSVGLGPGTGPNQPQHF. The CDR3 DNA is TGCAGCGTTGGACTGGGCCCCGGGACAGGTCCCAATCAGCCCCAGCATTTT.

The V gene is TRBV5-1, the J gene TRBJ2-6, with a tentative D call TRBD2 (6 bases). The germline V gene encodes CDR1 SGHRS and CDR2 YFSETQ. This CDR3 has 18 amino acids. The V gene lost 0 bases and the J gene lost 1 base, with 14 bases spanning the gap. Written as DNA, the CDR3 is TGCGCCAGCAGCTTGGAGGAGGGGACCCTTTCTGGGGCCAACGTCCTGACTTTC. Residues: CASSLEEGTLSGANVLTF.